The rows below give T cell receptor beta chains drawn from one sample of a study of vaccination and CD4 T cells after COVID-19. No antigens are known for them. One entry per CDR3 protein results from TCRdb running MiXCR on the PCR reads. The sample holds approximately 3,600 distinct CDR3 sequences; approximately 22% are singletons and the top ten take approximately 15%. Input material: CD4+ T cells from blood, cultured in vitro. The receptors come from a human donor in good health. Both conserved end residues are trimmed from each CDR3. D genes are given only for firm matches.

V	J	D	CDR3
TRBV7-9	TRBJ1-1	TRBD1	ASSLARGQGGPEAF
TRBV9	TRBJ2-3	TRBD2	ASSVREGYTDTQY
TRBV20-1	TRBJ2-7	TRBD2	SGGSGDYTLEQY
TRBV7-8	TRBJ2-7	TRBD1	ASSRGRTGGDEQY
TRBV5-8	TRBJ2-3	TRBD2	ASSLLLAASTDTQY
TRBV7-6	TRBJ2-1	TRBD1	ASSFAGQGIYEQF
TRBV20-1	TRBJ2-1	NA	SASPPTDWLGQF
TRBV6-2/TRBV6-3	TRBJ2-3	TRBD1	ASSTLDRATDTQY
TRBV2	TRBJ1-2	TRBD1	ASVGQDYGYT
TRBV18	TRBJ1-2	TRBD1	ASSRSRTGTNYGYT
TRBV27	TRBJ2-7	TRBD1	ASSSPGQGANYEQY
TRBV7-3	TRBJ2-3	NA	ASSYREADTQY
TRBV29-1	TRBJ2-1	NA	SVGQLGNEQF
TRBV10-3	TRBJ1-5	NA	ATAEGQLSNQPQH
TRBV7-8	TRBJ1-4	NA	ASSLVEGKLF
TRBV29-1	TRBJ2-1	TRBD2	SHGLAGDNEQF
TRBV5-5	TRBJ1-2	NA	ASSLVIGGADQIYGYT
TRBV4-1	TRBJ1-5	NA	ASSQEVTGDQPQH
TRBV2	TRBJ2-7	NA	ASTPLPYEQY
TRBV6-1	TRBJ1-3	TRBD1	ASSRTGESGNTIY
TRBV7-2	TRBJ2-7	TRBD1	ASSLGTGGVEQY
TRBV10-3	TRBJ1-2	TRBD1	AVKGGTGYKDYGYT
TRBV11-1	TRBJ1-1	NA	ASSDRRRTFEAF
TRBV5-4	TRBJ2-2	TRBD1	ASSRTGAATGELF
TRBV11-3	TRBJ2-6	NA	ASSWGHGAAGANVLT
TRBV20-1	TRBJ2-2	TRBD1	SARSGQTNTGELF
TRBV20-1	TRBJ1-2	TRBD1	SASYPGQNYGYT
TRBV28	TRBJ1-1	TRBD1	ASRPQGARTEAF
TRBV12-3/TRBV12-4	TRBJ1-2	NA	ASSLASSLGGYT